These 25 T cell receptor beta chains were all obtained from the same sample, sequenced in a study of cytomegalovirus exposure and HLA in healthy donors. Measured with immunoSEQ multiplex PCR; TCRdb has only the in-frame clones, and not every one. Of approximately 120,000 clones in the sample, approximately 90% are singletons; the top ten hold approximately 2%. The sample comprised PBMCs. All receptors derive from a woman younger than 30 in good health and CMV-seronegative.

The V gene is TRBV28, the J gene TRBJ2-7; the D gene is possibly TRBD2 (6 bases). Looked up from germline, CDR1 is MDHEN and CDR2 is SYDVKM. Trimming shortened V by 5 bases and J by 2 bases, and 22 bases separated the two germline ends. The CDR3 is 17 amino acids. CDR3 nucleotides: TGTGCCAGCAGTCCGCGAATACAACCGGGACTGGCCTACGAGCAGTACTTC. Residues: CASSPRIQPGLAYEQYF.

V gene TRBV7-6 combines with J gene TRBJ2-1; no firm D call. The CDR3 loop spans 14 amino acids. In germline, CDR1 is SGHVS, CDR2 FNYEAQ. The V end lost 1 base, the J end lost 5 bases, and 9 bases lay between the germline ends. CDR3 in amino acids: CASSLVGNDNEQFF. The DNA for the CDR3 is TGTGCCAGCAGCTTAGTCGGTAACGACAATGAGCAGTTCTTC.

The chain couples TRBV4-3 to TRBJ2-7; 7 bases are shared with TRBD1. The J segment lost 1 base and the V segment lost 3 bases, leaving 6 bases of the junction unmatched. There are 15 residues in the CDR3. Germline V gives CDR1 LGHNA, CDR2 YSLEER. CDR3 in DNA: TGCGCCAGCAGCCAGGACCGGGACAGTTCCTACGAGCAGTACTTC. Amino acids: CASSQDRDSSYEQYF.

This clone came up once. The chain joins TRBV5-6 to TRBJ2-2; 8 positions match TRBD2. V trimming: 1 base; J trimming: 4 bases; junction bases outside the gene matches: 6. This CDR3 is built from 16 residues. Per the germline V gene, CDR1 is SGHDT and CDR2 is YYEEEE. The CDR3 region has the DNA TGTGCCAGCAGCTTGACAGCGGGGGTGGGCACCGGGGAGCTGTTTTTT. It specifies CASSLTAGVGTGELFF.

The CDR3 is CASSQTRLQRNQPQHF. The CDR3 DNA is TGTGCCAGCAGCCAGACCCGCCTGCAGAGGAATCAGCCCCAGCATTTT. This sequence joins TRBV7-8 and TRBJ1-5; no clear D. The CDR3 runs 16 residues. Germline V gene data show CDR1 as SGHVS and CDR2 as FQNEAQ. The V gene lost 5 bases and the J gene lost 4 bases, with 18 bases spanning the gap.

The chain has TRBV13 and TRBJ2-7; 11 nucleotides line up with TRBD2. Trimming cost V 2 bases and J 6 bases; bases outside gene matches: 3. The germline CDR1 and CDR2 sequences are PRHDT and FYEKMQ (reference sequence). This CDR3 spans 14 amino acids. The CDR3 protein is CASSLTSGRLEQYF. The CDR3 DNA follows: TGTGCCAGCAGCTTAACTAGCGGGAGACTCGAGCAGTACTTC.

This CDR3 reads CASSENAKNIQYF. The CDR3 nucleotides read TGTGCCAGCAGCGAGAATGCCAAAAACATTCAGTACTTC. V usage is TRBV7-2 and J usage is TRBJ2-4; D is uncertain. The CDR3 sequence is 13 residues long. V gave up 5 bases and J gave up 1 base, with 6 bases separating them. In germline, CDR1 is SGHTA, CDR2 FQGNSA.

The chain joins TRBV4-1 to TRBJ1-1, with TRBD1 as a possible D gene (6 bases). The CDR3 is 15 amino acids. The germline V gene encodes CDR1 MGHRA and CDR2 YSYEKL. Trimming removed 1 base at V and 1 base at J, with 10 bases between. The CDR3 nucleotides are TGCGCCAGCAGCCAAGTAGGACAGTGGAACACTGAAGCTTTCTTT. Protein sequence: CASSQVGQWNTEAFF.

The rearrangement links TRBV7-2 to TRBJ2-5, with D possibly being TRBD1 (7 bases). V gave up 6 bases and J gave up 2 bases, with 10 bases separating them. The CDR3 contains 13 residues. Germline CDR1 is SGHTA and CDR2 is FQGNSA. The CDR3 DNA follows: TGTGCCAGCAGGGGGGGACAGCAAGAGACCCAGTACTTC. Its protein product is CASRGGQQETQYF.

J is TRBJ2-3 and V is TRBV28; perhaps TRBD2 as D (7 bases). The CDR3 sequence is 15 residues long. Germline loops: CDR1 MDHEN, CDR2 SYDVKM. Trimming took off 6 bases at V and 2 bases at J, with 15 bases between the two ends. The CDR3 coding sequence is TGTGCCAGCAGCGGACTAGGGGGGCCCACAGATACGCAGTATTTT. This encodes CASSGLGGPTDTQYF.

This clone is a singleton in its sample. This rearrangement joins TRBV2 to TRBJ2-1, with 10 bases matching TRBD2. V trimming: 8 bases; J trimming: 0 bases; junction bases outside the gene matches: 10. The germline CDR1 and CDR2 sequences are SNHLY and FYNNEI. There are 17 residues in the CDR3. This CDR3 reads CASGGLAEQSSYNEQFF. DNA of the CDR3: TGTGCCAGCGGTGGACTAGCGGAGCAGAGCTCCTACAATGAGCAGTTCTTC.

This chain joins TRBV7-2 and TRBJ2-1; no clear D. This CDR3 contains 13 residues. V was clipped by 4 bases and J by 7 bases, with 11 bases between them. CDR1 is SGHTA and CDR2 is FQGNSA in the germline V gene. The CDR3 DNA sequence: TGTGCCAGCAGCTACCGGGTGCCTAATGAGCAGTTCTTC. Protein: CASSYRVPNEQFF.

This chain links TRBV5-1 with TRBJ2-1; 8 bases are a match to TRBD2. CDR1 and CDR2 (germline): SGHRS, YFSETQ. Losses at the gene ends were 0 bases for V and 3 bases for J; bases not matched to a gene: 2. This CDR3 region has 15 residues. CDR3 DNA: TGCGCCAGCAGCTTGGGTAGCGGGGTCTACAATGAGCAGTTCTTC. Its translation: CASSLGSGVYNEQFF.

This chain links TRBV7-2 with TRBJ1-2; no firm D call. The CDR3 contains 14 residues. V gave up 0 bases and J gave up 4 bases, with 9 bases separating them. Germline lookup yields CDR1 SGHTA and CDR2 FQGNSA. The CDR3: CASSLAVRTYGYTF. In DNA, the CDR3 is TGTGCCAGCAGCTTAGCAGTCAGAACCTATGGCTACACCTTC.

The chain has TRBV6-5 and TRBJ1-2; no clear D. V lost 6 bases, J lost 0 bases, and 11 bases lay in between. CDR3 length: 14 residues. In germline, CDR1 is MNHEY, CDR2 SVGAGI. The CDR3 bases are TGTGCCAGCAGGGAGGCCCCTCCTAACTATGGCTACACCTTC. Its protein is CASREAPPNYGYTF.

J is TRBJ2-7 and V is TRBV30; D gene ambiguous. CDR1 is GTSNPN, CDR2 SVGIG, per germline (reference sequence). Trimming pared 1 base from V and 7 bases from J, leaving 8 bases between. The CDR3 extends over 11 amino acids. The CDR3 DNA follows: TGTGCCTGGAGTGGAAACTATGAGCAGTACTTC. Residues: CAWSGNYEQYF. Full variable domain (outside the CDR3, taken from reference TRBV30 and TRBJ2-7): SQTIHQWPATLVQPVGSPLSLECTVEGTSNPNLYWYRQAAGRGLQLLFYSVGIGQISSEVPQNLSASRPQDRQFILSSKKLLLSDSGFYLCAWSGNYEQYFGPGTRLTVT.

This chain joins TRBV5-1 and TRBJ1-4; no firm D call. The CDR3 is 13 amino acids. The germline V and J ends were trimmed by 0 bases and 7 bases, with 7 bases remaining between them. CDR1 SGHRS and CDR2 YFSETQ come from the germline V gene. The CDR3 here is CASSLAEGEKLFF. CDR3 coding DNA: TGCGCCAGCAGCTTGGCGGAGGGTGAAAAACTGTTTTTT.

The chain is built from TRBV11-3 and TRBJ2-3; a possible D gene is TRBD2 (5 bases). Looked up from germline, CDR1 is SGHNT and CDR2 is YENEEA. V shed 3 bases and J shed 0 bases, with 10 bases lying between them. There are 15 residues in the CDR3. CDR3 protein: CASSLDFLSTDTQYF. The CDR3 nucleotides read TGTGCCAGCAGCTTGGACTTCCTGAGCACAGATACGCAGTATTTT.

The V call is TRBV7-2, the J call TRBJ2-1; 8 bases are a match to TRBD1. CDR3 size: 15 residues. With V trimmed by 5 bases and J by 0 bases, 3 bases remained unmatched. Germline CDR1 is SGHTA and CDR2 is FQGNSA. CDR3 sequence (DNA): TGTGCCAGCAGCCAGGACAGGGCCTCCTACAATGAGCAGTTCTTC. Amino acids: CASSQDRASYNEQFF.

The chain is built from TRBV9 and TRBJ2-1, with TRBD2 as a possible D gene (5 bases). This CDR3 comprises 14 residues. Germline V lookup: CDR1 SGDLS, CDR2 YYNGEE. Trimming shortened V by 3 bases and J by 9 bases, and 16 bases separated the two germline ends. This chain's CDR3 is CASSEDSGGSEQFF. The CDR3 DNA reads as TGTGCCAGCAGCGAGGACTCCGGTGGCAGTGAGCAGTTCTTC.

The chain is built from TRBV6-5 and TRBJ2-7; 8 nucleotides line up with TRBD1. V lost 7 bases, J lost 7 bases, and 12 bases stayed unmatched. The germline V gene has CDR1 MNHEY and CDR2 SVGAGI. This CDR3 region has 14 residues. The CDR3 DNA reads TGTGCCAGCACGAACTGGGACAGGAAGGTGGAGCAGTACTTC. It is translated as CASTNWDRKVEQYF.

The gene calls are TRBV15 and TRBJ1-2; D is unresolved. The V and J ends lost 1 base and 2 bases respectively, with 11 bases between them. Per germline, CDR1 LNHNV and CDR2 YYDKDF (reference sequence). The CDR3 sequence is 15 residues long. The DNA of the CDR3 is TGTGCCACCAGCAGAGCATGGGGAGCCAACTATGGCTACACCTTC. As protein: CATSRAWGANYGYTF.

This chain links TRBV19 with TRBJ1-2, with 8 bases matching TRBD1. J lost 2 bases, V lost 7 bases, and 3 bases had no gene match. The CDR3 totals 13 residues. Germline values: CDR1 LNHDA, CDR2 SQIVND (reference sequence). The CDR3 spells CASIGTGNYGYTF. In DNA, the CDR3 is TGTGCCAGTATAGGGACAGGAAACTATGGCTACACCTTC.

Details on this clone: A read error may account for a junction end that differs from germline. DNA of the CDR3: TGTGCCAGTACCAAACGCCCGGGAGGGGCGATGCACTTC. It codes for CASTKRPGGAMHF. The rearrangement uses TRBV19 and TRBJ2-7, with 8 bases that match TRBD2. There are 13 residues in the CDR3. The germline V gene has CDR1 LNHDA and CDR2 SQIVND (reference sequence). The variable domain in full, completed from reference TRBV19 and TRBJ2-7, reads DGGITQSPKYLFRKEGQNVTLSCEQNLNHDAMYWYRQDPGQGLRLIYYSQIVNDFQKGDIAEGYSVSREKKESFPLTVTSAQKNPTAFYLCASTKRPGGAMHFGPGTRLTVT.

This clone has just one count. The chain recombines TRBV28 with TRBJ1-3; no clear D. Germline CDR1 reads MDHEN; CDR2 reads SYDVKM. This CDR3 has 16 amino acids. V gave up 6 bases and J gave up 1 base, with 16 bases separating them. In nucleotides, the CDR3 is TGTGCCAGCAGGAACCGGGAGGGCAGATCTGGAAACACCATATATTTT. Its protein product is CASRNREGRSGNTIYF.